These 18 T cell receptor beta chains share one sample of origin, sequenced in a study of shared clonotypes between healthy human individuals. TCRdb's table, derived via immunoSEQ multiplex PCR, lists solely in-frame clones and lacks some. This sample carries roughly 2 million clones, around 96% of them seen once, and the ten largest clones take approximately 1.2%. Only CD45RO-negative cells positively selected for CCR7 counted as naive CD8 cells, so terminally differentiated effector memory CD45RA+ cells were excluded. Sequencing was carried out using naive CD8+ T cells sorted from blood. The receptors were sampled from a man aged 18 to 30 in good health.

The gene calls are TRBV28 and TRBJ1-3; perhaps TRBD1 as D (5 bases). The CDR3 is made up of 17 amino acids. The V and J ends lost 6 bases and 4 bases respectively, with 22 bases between them. Germline V gene lookup returns CDR1 MDHEN and CDR2 SYDVKM. CDR3 loop: CASSSPREGQGGNTIYF. CDR3 DNA sequence: TGTGCCAGCAGCTCTCCGCGAGAGGGCCAGGGCGGAAACACCATATATTTT.

The chain joins TRBV4-1 to TRBJ2-3; D possibly corresponds to TRBD2 (7 bases). The CDR3 length is 15 residues. V lost 5 bases to trimming and J lost 4 bases, with 16 bases between them. Germline values: CDR1 MGHRA, CDR2 YSYEKL. The CDR3 coding sequence is TGCGCCAGCAGCTCGGAGGGGGGGGAATCAGATACGCAGTATTTT. This codes for CASSSEGGESDTQYF.

The gene calls are TRBV4-2 and TRBJ1-1; D remains ambiguous. CDR1 and CDR2 from the germline V gene are LGHNA and YNFKEQ. The CDR3 length is 16 residues. The V and J ends lost 6 bases and 3 bases respectively, with 20 bases between them. CDR3 DNA: TGTGCCAGCAGGGACTTAGAGCCCGGGAGGGACACTGAAGCTTTCTTT. Protein: CASRDLEPGRDTEAFF.

This chain joins TRBV4-1 and TRBJ2-7; D is possibly TRBD2 (5 bases). This CDR3 has 13 residues. Per germline, CDR1 MGHRA and CDR2 YSYEKL. V was trimmed by 4 bases and J by 3 bases, leaving 10 bases between them. In DNA, the CDR3 is TGCGCCAGCAGCCGGCGGGTCGACTACGAGCAGTACTTC. Translating gives CASSRRVDYEQYF.

The chain is built from TRBV11-2 and TRBJ2-3; tentatively, D is TRBD2 (6 bases). The germline CDR1 and CDR2 sequences are SGHAT and FQNNGV. The CDR3 sequence is 15 residues long. Deletions cut 5 bases from V and 6 bases from J, with 18 bases between. The CDR3 DNA reads TGTGCCAGCAGCCTCATAGTCGGGAGCATGGATACGCAGTATTTT. It is translated as CASSLIVGSMDTQYF.

This chain links TRBV6-5 with TRBJ2-2; a possible D gene is TRBD2 (5 bases). Germline V CDR1 and CDR2: MNHEY, SVGAGI. Trimming removed 1 base from V and 7 bases from J, with 10 bases in between. The CDR3 spans 14 residues. DNA of the CDR3: TGTGCCAGCAGTTACTACAGCGGAATCGGGGAGCTGTTTTTT. This codes for CASSYYSGIGELFF.

The genes are TRBV6-5 and TRBJ1-6, with TRBD1 as a possible D gene (6 bases). The CDR3 contains 14 residues. Looked up from germline, CDR1 is MNHEY and CDR2 is SVGAGI. V was cut by 6 bases and J by 6 bases, with 12 bases left in between. In nucleotides, the CDR3 is TGTGCCAGCAGCCTGGACAGCCTTAATTCACCCCTCCACTTT. As protein: CASSLDSLNSPLHF.

The chain has TRBV6-5 and TRBJ2-5; D perhaps matches TRBD2 (6 bases). Germline V gives CDR1 MNHEY, CDR2 SVGAGI. This CDR3 spans 13 amino acids. V was cut by 2 bases and J by 5 bases, with 9 bases left in between. CDR3 in amino acids: CASSYGGYETQYF. CDR3 coding DNA: TGTGCCAGCAGTTACGGGGGGTACGAGACCCAGTACTTC.

This chain links TRBV6-6 with TRBJ2-1; D remains unclear. This CDR3 has 13 residues. The ends were cut back, 4 bases at V and 4 bases at J, with 8 bases in the middle. The V gene's germline CDR1 is MNHNY and CDR2 SVGAGI (reference sequence). CDR3 in amino acids: CASSWWEYNEQFF. The CDR3 DNA is TGTGCCAGCAGTTGGTGGGAATACAATGAGCAGTTCTTC.

A remark on this clone: Different DNA sequences within this sample yield the same CDR3. The CDR3 region has the DNA TGTGCCAGCAGCCCGGGACCCTACAATGAGCAGTTCTTC. Amino acid sequence: CASSPGPYNEQFF. This chain joins TRBV27 and TRBJ2-1; D possibly uses TRBD1 or TRBD2 (5 bases each). The V gene's germline CDR1 is MNHEY and CDR2 SMNVEV (reference sequence). Trimming stripped 6 bases from V and 2 bases from J, with 8 bases between. The CDR3 is 13 amino acids.

The gene calls are TRBV4-1 and TRBJ2-1; D may correspond to TRBD1 or TRBD2 (5 bases each). The CDR3 length is 21 residues. Germline V gene data show CDR1 as MGHRA and CDR2 as YSYEKL. The ends were cut back, 0 bases at V and 8 bases at J, with 32 bases in the middle. CDR3 protein: CASSQEYDARGSGGKRDEQFF. The CDR3 region has the DNA TGCGCCAGCAGCCAAGAGTACGATGCCCGTGGGAGTGGGGGAAAGAGGGATGAGCAGTTCTTC.

The J gene is TRBJ2-1, the V gene TRBV28; D is uncertain. The V gene lost 11 bases and the J gene lost 0 bases, with 17 bases spanning the gap. The CDR3 is 15 residues long. From germline, CDR1 is MDHEN and CDR2 SYDVKM. The CDR3 coding sequence is TGTGCCTCATCTCTGCGGCCCTCCTCCTACAATGAGCAGTTCTTC. As protein: CASSLRPSSYNEQFF.

V usage is TRBV13 and J usage is TRBJ2-1; TRBD1 might be the D (5 bases). Germline loops: CDR1 PRHDT, CDR2 FYEKMQ (reference sequence). This CDR3 has 12 residues. V shed 5 bases and J shed 7 bases, with 9 bases lying between them. The CDR3 nucleotides read TGTGCCAGCAGCCAGGGTTCGAATGAGCAGTTCTTC. Amino acids: CASSQGSNEQFF.

The chain uses TRBV7-8 and TRBJ1-5, with TRBD1 matching 10 bases. J lost 0 bases, V lost 4 bases, and 6 bases had no gene match. The CDR3 is made up of 17 amino acids. Per the germline V gene, CDR1 is SGHVS and CDR2 is FQNEAQ. CDR3 in DNA: TGTGCCAGCAGCTCCCTGGACAGGGGGGGTAGCAATCAGCCCCAGCATTTT. Its translation is CASSSLDRGGSNQPQHF.

The rearrangement joins TRBV6-5 to TRBJ1-2, with TRBD1 matching over 11 bases. Germline CDR1 reads MNHEY; CDR2 reads SVGAGI. V trimming: 2 bases; J trimming: 8 bases; junction bases outside the gene matches: 7. The length of the CDR3 is 15 residues. The CDR3 protein is CASSYQDRGQDGYTF. The CDR3 DNA reads TGTGCCAGCAGTTACCAGGACAGGGGGCAAGACGGCTACACCTTC.

The genes are TRBV9 and TRBJ2-5; D unclear. This CDR3 contains 15 residues. Looked up from germline, CDR1 is SGDLS and CDR2 is YYNGEE. Deletions cut 3 bases from V and 2 bases from J, with 14 bases between. DNA for the CDR3: TGTGCCAGCAGCGCCTCCGGTGGTTCACAAGAGACCCAGTACTTC. Its translation: CASSASGGSQETQYF.

V gene TRBV7-9 combines with J gene TRBJ2-1, with TRBD1 matching over 9 bases. V shed 2 bases and J 6 bases; nucleotides not matched to a gene: 5. The CDR3 is made up of 15 amino acids. The germline V gene has CDR1 SEHNR and CDR2 FQNEAQ (reference sequence). The CDR3 DNA is TGTGCCAGCAGCTTACCGGGACAGGGTGGCAATGAGCAGTTCTTC. Amino acids: CASSLPGQGGNEQFF.

V is TRBV28 and J is TRBJ1-1, with unresolved D. The CDR3 is 13 amino acids. The germline gives CDR1 MDHEN, CDR2 SYDVKM. Trimming left V 7 bases short and J 8 bases short, with 17 bases between. CDR3 nucleotide sequence: TGTGCCAGCAAAGGGCGAGATATATCGGAAGCTTTCTTT. Protein product: CASKGRDISEAFF.